A single sample is the source of the 10 T cell receptor beta chains below, sequenced in a study of metastatic and nonmetastatic thyroid tumors. TCRdb re-called the PCR reads with MiXCR. The data show around 15,000 clones, with over 25% seen just once and 45% to 50% held by the top ten. Not a single patient had been given any form of treatment at any point before undergoing thyroid surgery. Sequencing input: tumor tissue. These receptors all come from a male donor with papillary thyroid cancer or a benign thyroid nodule (not recorded which). Some clones in this sample may be carry-over from other donors' samples.

This clone has ten or more counts. This chain uses TRBV28 with TRBJ2-2; 12 nucleotides align to TRBD2. Germline CDR1 reads MDHEN; CDR2 reads SYDVKM. V dropped 6 bases and J dropped 5; count of bases not matched to a gene: 7. CDR3 length equals 16 residues. The chain's CDR3 is CASRQTSGSWTGELFF. As DNA, the CDR3 is TGTGCCAGCAGACAGACTAGCGGGAGTTGGACCGGGGAGCTGTTTTTT. Variable domain in full (rest from reference TRBV28 and TRBJ2-2): DVKVTQSSRYLVKRTGEKVFLECVQDMDHENMFWYRQDPGLGLRLIYFSYDVKMKEKGDIPEGYSVSREKKERFSLILESASTNQTSMYLCASRQTSGSWTGELFFGEGSRLTVL.

V and J are TRBV27 and TRBJ1-5; D remains ambiguous. The germline V and J ends were trimmed by 7 bases and 3 bases, with 10 bases remaining between them. CDR1 and CDR2 from the germline V gene are MNHEY and SMNVEV (reference sequence). The CDR3 consists of 13 residues. The CDR3 region has the DNA TGTGCCAGCACCCCTCCCCCCAATCAGCCCCAGCATTTT. Amino acids: CASTPPPNQPQHF.

In its sample, this clone was seen many times. The CDR3 nucleotides read TGTGCCAGCAGTAGGGAGCCCTACAATGAGCAGTTCTTC. Translated, it gives CASSREPYNEQFF. The chain has TRBV6-1 and TRBJ2-1, with D perhaps matching TRBD2 (5 bases). Between the trimmed V and J ends, which lost 5 bases and 2 bases, there was a span of 7 bases. The CDR3 is 13 amino acids. CDR1 is MNHNS and CDR2 is SASEGT in the germline V gene.

This clone was detected a few times. This chain uses TRBV6-1 with TRBJ2-7; 12 positions match TRBD1. The germline CDR1 and CDR2 sequences are MNHNS and SASEGT. CDR3 length: 13 amino acids. V trimming: 11 bases; J trimming: 3 bases; junction bases outside the gene matches: 5. CDR3 DNA sequence: TGTGCCGCAGGGACAGGGGGCGTCTACGAGCAGTACTTC. Protein sequence: CAAGTGGVYEQYF.

The V and J genes are TRBV28 and TRBJ2-7; 9 bases line up with TRBD2. The ends lost 3 bases at V and 2 bases at J; junction bases unmatched: 17. This CDR3 has 19 residues. CDR1 is MDHEN, CDR2 SYDVKM, per germline. In nucleotides, the CDR3 is TGTGCCAGCAGTTTCATTCGGAGGAGTCTAGCGGGACCTACCTACGAGCAGTACTTC. Translating it yields CASSFIRRSLAGPTYEQYF.

The chain recombines TRBV10-3 with TRBJ2-7; tentative D call: TRBD2 (5 bases). The V end was cut by 3 bases, the J end by 0 bases, with 12 bases between. Germline V gene sequence: CDR1 ENHRY, CDR2 SYGVKD. The CDR3 runs to 15 residues. For the CDR3, the DNA is TGTGCCATCAGTGATAACGGGGATAGCTCCTACGAGCAGTACTTC. Translating it yields CAISDNGDSSYEQYF.

This clone came up a few times. The chain couples TRBV27 to TRBJ2-1; 13 bases fit TRBD2. Germline CDR1 MNHEY, CDR2 SMNVEV (reference sequence). With V trimmed by 11 bases and J by 8 bases, 6 bases remained unmatched. CDR3 length equals 13 residues. Here the CDR3 reads CAPGLAGADEQFF. The CDR3 DNA reads as TGTGCCCCAGGACTAGCGGGAGCGGATGAGCAGTTCTTC.

This clone is classed as medium-sized. This rearrangement joins TRBV5-1 to TRBJ2-2; D is ambiguous. Germline V lookup: CDR1 SGHRS, CDR2 YFSETQ. V shed 2 bases and J shed 6 bases, with 14 bases lying between them. The CDR3 is made up of 15 amino acids. CDR3 sequence (DNA): TGCGCCAGCAGCTTAACTACCTATGAACCCGGGGAGCTGTTTTTT. Amino acid sequence: CASSLTTYEPGELFF.

This clone has ten or more counts. The chain links TRBV25-1 to TRBJ1-2; D remains ambiguous. This CDR3 is built from 12 residues. Deletions cut 6 bases from V and 3 bases from J, with 8 bases between. Germline V gene data show CDR1 as MGHDK and CDR2 as SYGVNS. DNA of the CDR3: TGTGCCAGCAGCGCACAGTACTATGGCTACACCTTC. The encoded protein is CASSAQYYGYTF.

As regards this clone: This may come from a read error, since a much larger clone is one base off. In the same sample, other DNA sequences code for this CDR3. V gene TRBV2 combines with J gene TRBJ1-5, with unresolved D. Per germline, CDR1 SNHLY and CDR2 FYNNEI. CDR3 length equals 15 residues. The V gene lost 3 bases and the J gene lost 4 bases, with 13 bases spanning the gap. As DNA, the CDR3 is TGTGCCAGCAGTGAGGGGTCAGGTGGGAATCAGCCCCAGCATTTT. Residues: CASSEGSGGNQPQHF.